This T cell receptor (beta chain) derives from a study of T-cell memory formation after mild COVID-19. In TCRdb, the 5' RACE reads were re-called with MiXCR into one record per CDR3 protein. The table records around 530,000 distinct CDR3 sequences, roughly 20% of them present only once. This clonotype was recorded once. Its matching antigen is unknown. The germline V gene encodes CDR1 MNHGY and CDR2 SVAAGI. This CDR3 has 14 residues. The V segment lost 6 bases and the J segment 4 bases; nucleotides outside the gene matches: 3. Study-wide results and limits: Among clones contracting day 15 to 85, CD4/CD8 was balanced, whereas later expanders leaned CD4+. Contracting clones localized mainly to CM and EM when CD4+ and mainly to EMRA when CD8+.

The chain recombines TRBV6-9 with TRBJ2-2, with 9 bases lining up with TRBD2. Sequencing input: PBMCs or a T cell subset sorted from them (not recorded which). This TCR was recovered from an adult woman who had mild COVID-19 (a few samples of this study predate the infection). Cell type and time point are not known. CDR3 coding DNA: TGTGCCAGCAGAATAGCGGGAGTCACCGGGGAGCTGTTTTTT. This codes for CASRIAGVTGELFF.